This T cell receptor beta chain was retrieved from a study of response to subunit inactivated influenza vaccine. This clonotype turned up a few times. Its antigen is unidentified. TCRdb redid the calling of the RT-PCR reads with MiXCR, one entry per CDR3 protein. The sample records under 950,000 distinct CDR3 sequences, 21% being singletons. V lost 5 bases and J lost 4; bases outside the gene matches: 7. CDR3 length equals 16 residues. General study findings and limits: Researchers suggested that each seasonal influenza vaccination recruits few new T cells.

This TCR was sampled from a man aged 45-65 years who received an inactivated influenza vaccine. The sequenced sample was PBMCs from blood, obtained more than 4 days after vaccination. This chain uses TRBV12-3 or TRBV12-4 with TRBJ2-2, with 10 nucleotides matching TRBD2. The CDR3 nucleotides read TGTGCCAGCAGTCCGAGCGGGAGGGCCGGCACCGGGGAGCTGTTTTTT. It codes for CASSPSGRAGTGELFF.